A selection of T cell receptor beta chains follows, all from one sample in a study of cytomegalovirus exposure and HLA in healthy donors. The assay was immunoSEQ multiplex PCR, and TCRdb's table has in-frame clones only and misses some. The sample contains around 66,000 clones, around 97% of which appear only once. What was sequenced was PBMCs. All receptors come from a woman between 18 and 29 years old in good health and CMV-seropositive. CDR3s leave out the opening cysteine and the closing phenylalanine or tryptophan. Each record gives: V gene, clone size, J gene, D gene, CDR3 protein. The D gene is left open where the match is weak. Size is stated for part of the rows, as once, few or many counts, or as a class when the clone is expanded.

>TRBV7-8|.|TRBJ2-3|.
ASSSIFAGRQEGDTQY
>TRBV11-2|.|TRBJ2-7|TRBD2
ASSLGGGSRNEQY
>TRBV4-1|.|TRBJ2-7|.
ASSQEAGLSYEQY
>TRBV29-1|.|TRBJ1-1|.
SVVRRLNTEAF
>TRBV28|once|TRBJ1-2|TRBD1
ASSYPGQEAIYGYT
>TRBV28|.|TRBJ2-1|.
ASSLDSGNEQF
>TRBV2|.|.|TRBD2
AGGREGRREQY
>TRBV28|.|TRBJ2-1|TRBD1
ASGTPGQGINEQF
>TRBV7-3|.|TRBJ1-2|.
ASSLRGNGYT
>TRBV4-1|.|TRBJ2-7|TRBD1
ASSQDTGDSYEQY
>TRBV18|.|TRBJ1-2|.
ASSSQQGDYGYT
>TRBV29-1|.|TRBJ2-5|.
SVVSFLDRNQETQY
>TRBV30|.|TRBJ2-7|.
AWGARDEQY
>TRBV21-1|.|TRBJ2-7|.
ASRTGRTYEQY
>TRBV9|once|TRBJ2-1|.
ASSATGTKGFNEQF
>TRBV4-1|.|TRBJ1-3|.
ASSQDRNSGNTIY
>TRBV27|.|TRBJ2-7|TRBD2
ASRPFPPTSGSVGYEQY
>TRBV11-2|.|TRBJ2-5|TRBD2
ASSLRREGSETQY
>TRBV4-2|.|TRBJ2-2|TRBD1
ASSLRTGPLPTGELF
>TRBV27|.|TRBJ2-7|TRBD1
ASSYSETGGYEQY
>TRBV28|.|TRBJ1-1|.
ASSTGFPEAF
>TRBV27|.|TRBJ2-1|.
ASSLQDYNEQF
>TRBV7-3|.|TRBJ2-1|TRBD1
ASSLRQGWGEQF
>TRBV28|.|TRBJ2-3|TRBD2
ASSYSGRTDTQY
>TRBV12-5|.|TRBJ2-3|TRBD1
ASGLATGGGSTDTQY
>TRBV15|.|TRBJ2-2|.
ATSRGQSGELF
>TRBV30|once|TRBJ2-2|.
AWSVGGFTGELF
>TRBV19|.|TRBJ1-4|.
ASSQGEKLF
>TRBV5-1|.|TRBJ2-7|TRBD1
ASSPHRGAGGNEQY
>TRBV7-9|.|TRBJ1-1|.
ASSPISGIGTEAF
>TRBV27|.|TRBJ2-3|TRBD2
ASSGTSGRDGTDTQY
>TRBV4-1|.|TRBJ2-5|.
ASSQGGQETQY
>TRBV29-1|.|TRBJ1-3|TRBD1
SVRQGRDTIY
>TRBV30|.|TRBJ2-7|TRBD2
AWSNLRTSGSSYEQY
>TRBV2|.|TRBJ2-1|TRBD2
ASTWASGDNEQF
>TRBV7-7|once|TRBJ2-5|.
ASSLGGLQETQY
>TRBV7-9|.|TRBJ2-5|TRBD2
ASSLALGTSGVY
>TRBV5-1|once|TRBJ2-4|.
ASSLGGENIQY
>TRBV7-2|.|TRBJ2-1|TRBD2
ASSGRTSGIRYNEQF
>TRBV7-9|.|TRBJ2-5|TRBD1
ASSLVSGGLETQY
>TRBV19|once|TRBJ1-1|TRBD1
ASNNGQGLRNTEAF
>TRBV6-5|.|TRBJ2-3|.
ASSHPKDTQY
>TRBV7-9|.|TRBJ2-7|TRBD1
ASSLPGTGYSYEQY
>TRBV30|.|TRBJ1-4|TRBD1
AWGAQGQGSEKLF
>TRBV28|.|TRBJ1-2|TRBD1
ASCPGTGSYGYT
>TRBV6-5|.|TRBJ2-7|TRBD1
ASRAQGYEQY
>TRBV10-1|once|TRBJ2-1|TRBD2
ASGMGLKLPHSYNEQF
>TRBV7-2|.|TRBJ1-4|.
ASSLASGWGEKLF
>TRBV7-3|.|TRBJ2-2|TRBD2
ASSLSPASGNTGELF
>TRBV28|.|TRBJ1-3|.
ASSLWDRTSGNTIY
>TRBV30|once|TRBJ2-3|TRBD2
AWSVPPSPGLAGPTDTQY
>TRBV6-1|.|TRBJ2-1|TRBD1
ASSASIGQGARNEQF
>TRBV6-5|.|TRBJ1-3|.
ASSRDNSGNTIY
>TRBV5-4|.|TRBJ2-4|TRBD2
ASSLDPGGPNIQY
>TRBV10-3|.|TRBJ2-7|TRBD1
AISPGTGPYEQY
>TRBV27|.|TRBJ2-7|TRBD2
ASSPSPGTSGRPEQY
>TRBV7-2|.|TRBJ2-5|.
ASSSSIRGETQY
>TRBV6-1|.|TRBJ2-3|.
ASSLYRRDTQY
>TRBV25-1|.|TRBJ2-7|.
ASSEQVSYEQY
>TRBV29-1|.|TRBJ1-2|.
SVEFTEGYGYT